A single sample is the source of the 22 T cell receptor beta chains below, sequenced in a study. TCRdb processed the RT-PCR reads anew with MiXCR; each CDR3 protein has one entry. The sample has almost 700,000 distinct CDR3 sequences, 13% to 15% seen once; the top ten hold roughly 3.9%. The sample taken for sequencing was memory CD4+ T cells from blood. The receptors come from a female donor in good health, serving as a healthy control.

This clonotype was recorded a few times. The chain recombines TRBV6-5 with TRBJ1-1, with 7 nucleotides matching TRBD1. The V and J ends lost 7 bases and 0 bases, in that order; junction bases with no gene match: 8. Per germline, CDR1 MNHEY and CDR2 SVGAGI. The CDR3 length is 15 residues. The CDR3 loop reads CASIDRARVNTEAFF. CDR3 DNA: TGTGCCAGCATCGACAGGGCAAGAGTGAACACTGAAGCTTTCTTT.

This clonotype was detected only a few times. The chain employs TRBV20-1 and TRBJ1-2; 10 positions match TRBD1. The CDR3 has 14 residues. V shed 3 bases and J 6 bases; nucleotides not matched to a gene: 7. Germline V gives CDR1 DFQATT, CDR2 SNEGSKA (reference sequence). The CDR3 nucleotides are TGCAGTGCTAGGGGACAGGGGTCGGTTGATGGCTACACCTTC. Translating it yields CSARGQGSVDGYTF.

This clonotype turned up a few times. The CDR3 loop is CSAIRGFPEAFF. CDR3 in DNA: TGCAGTGCTATTAGAGGTTTTCCTGAAGCTTTCTTT. This chain links TRBV20-1 with TRBJ1-1; D not resolved. Per germline, CDR1 DFQATT and CDR2 SNEGSKA (reference sequence). The CDR3 is 12 amino acids. Trimming shortened V by 4 bases and J by 6 bases, and 12 bases separated the two germline ends.

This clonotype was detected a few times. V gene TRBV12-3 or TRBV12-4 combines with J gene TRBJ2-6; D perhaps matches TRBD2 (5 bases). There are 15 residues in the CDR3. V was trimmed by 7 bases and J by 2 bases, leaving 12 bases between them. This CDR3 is CASTSGIAGANVLTF. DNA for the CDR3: TGTGCCAGCACCTCCGGGATCGCTGGGGCCAACGTCCTGACTTTC.

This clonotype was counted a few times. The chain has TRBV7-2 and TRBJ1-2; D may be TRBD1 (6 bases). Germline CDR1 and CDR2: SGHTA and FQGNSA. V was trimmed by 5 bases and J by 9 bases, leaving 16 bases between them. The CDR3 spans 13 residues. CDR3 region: CASSTRQEASYTF. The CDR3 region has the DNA TGTGCCAGCAGCACAAGACAGGAGGCGAGCTACACCTTC.

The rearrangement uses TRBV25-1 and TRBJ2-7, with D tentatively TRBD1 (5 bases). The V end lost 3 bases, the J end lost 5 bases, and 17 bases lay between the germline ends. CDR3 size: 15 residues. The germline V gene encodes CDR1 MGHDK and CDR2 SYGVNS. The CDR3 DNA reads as TGTGCCAGCAGTGATCCCGGGCCAGGGCAGGACGAGCAGTACTTC. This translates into CASSDPGPGQDEQYF.

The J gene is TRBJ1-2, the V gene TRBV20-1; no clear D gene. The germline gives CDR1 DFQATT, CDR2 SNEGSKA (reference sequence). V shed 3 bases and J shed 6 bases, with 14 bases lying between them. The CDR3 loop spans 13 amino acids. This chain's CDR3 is CSARTSGRDGYTF. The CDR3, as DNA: TGCAGTGCTAGGACCTCGGGGAGGGATGGCTACACCTTC.

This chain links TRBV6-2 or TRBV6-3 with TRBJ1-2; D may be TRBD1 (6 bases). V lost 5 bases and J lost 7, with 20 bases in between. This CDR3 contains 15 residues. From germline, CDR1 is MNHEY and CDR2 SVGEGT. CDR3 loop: CASSPQGGLPPGYTF. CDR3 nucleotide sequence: TGTGCCAGCAGTCCCCAAGGGGGGCTCCCTCCTGGCTACACCTTC.

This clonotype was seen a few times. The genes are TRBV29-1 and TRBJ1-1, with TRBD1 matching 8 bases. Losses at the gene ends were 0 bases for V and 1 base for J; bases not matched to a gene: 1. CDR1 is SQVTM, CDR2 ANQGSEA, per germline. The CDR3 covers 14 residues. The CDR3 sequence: CSVEEGQGNTEAFF. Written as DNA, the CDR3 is TGCAGCGTTGAAGAAGGACAGGGGAACACTGAAGCTTTCTTT.

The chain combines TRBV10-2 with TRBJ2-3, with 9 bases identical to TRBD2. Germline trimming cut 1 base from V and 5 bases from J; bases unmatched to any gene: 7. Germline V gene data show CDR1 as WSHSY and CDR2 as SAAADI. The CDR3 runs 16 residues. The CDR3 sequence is CASSEWGGGAQDTQYF. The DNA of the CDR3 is TGCGCCAGCAGTGAGTGGGGCGGGGGGGCTCAAGATACGCAGTATTTT.

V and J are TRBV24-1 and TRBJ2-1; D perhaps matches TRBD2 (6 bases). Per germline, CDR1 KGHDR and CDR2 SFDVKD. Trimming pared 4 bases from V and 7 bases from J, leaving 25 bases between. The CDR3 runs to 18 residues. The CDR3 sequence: CATSDRDSSSGYKNEQFF. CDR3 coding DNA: TGTGCCACCAGTGACCGGGACTCCTCGTCGGGGTACAAGAATGAGCAGTTCTTC.

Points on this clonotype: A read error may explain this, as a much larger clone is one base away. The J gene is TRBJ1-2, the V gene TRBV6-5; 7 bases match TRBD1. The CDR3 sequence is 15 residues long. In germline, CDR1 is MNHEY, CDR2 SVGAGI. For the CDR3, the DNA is TGTGCCAGCAGTTACTCAGGGGGCGCGAACTATAGCTACACCTTC. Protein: CASSYSGGANYSYTF.

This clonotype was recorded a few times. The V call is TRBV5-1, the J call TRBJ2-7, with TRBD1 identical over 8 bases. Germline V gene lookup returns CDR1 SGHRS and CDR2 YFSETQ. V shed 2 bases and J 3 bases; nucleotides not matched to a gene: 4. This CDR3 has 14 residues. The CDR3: CASSFQGANYEQYF. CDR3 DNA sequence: TGCGCCAGCAGCTTCCAGGGGGCGAACTACGAGCAGTACTTC.

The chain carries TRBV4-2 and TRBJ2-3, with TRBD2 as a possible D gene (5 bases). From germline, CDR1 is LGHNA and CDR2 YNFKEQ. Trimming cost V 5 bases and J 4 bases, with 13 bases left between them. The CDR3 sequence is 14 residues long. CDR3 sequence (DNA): TGTGCCAGCAGCTTCCGGTTGGGAGCAGATACGCAGTATTTT. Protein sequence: CASSFRLGADTQYF.

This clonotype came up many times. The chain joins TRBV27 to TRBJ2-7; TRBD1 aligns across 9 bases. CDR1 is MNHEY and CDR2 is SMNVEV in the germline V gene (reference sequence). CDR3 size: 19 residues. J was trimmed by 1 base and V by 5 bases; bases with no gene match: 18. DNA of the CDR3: TGTGCCAGCAGTCTAGGCGAAACCCACACAGGGGGCATTTCCTACGAGCAGTACTTC. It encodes CASSLGETHTGGISYEQYF.

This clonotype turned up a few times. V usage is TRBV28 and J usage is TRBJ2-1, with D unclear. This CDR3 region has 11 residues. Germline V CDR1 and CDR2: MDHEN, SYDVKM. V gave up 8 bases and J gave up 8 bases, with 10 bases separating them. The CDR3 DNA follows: TGTGCCAGCGGGATATACGATGAGCAGTTCTTC. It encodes CASGIYDEQFF.

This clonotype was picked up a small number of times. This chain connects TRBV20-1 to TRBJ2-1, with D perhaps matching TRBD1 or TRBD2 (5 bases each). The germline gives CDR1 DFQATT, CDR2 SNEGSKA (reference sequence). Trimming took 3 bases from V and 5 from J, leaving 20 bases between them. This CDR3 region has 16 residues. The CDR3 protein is CSARGPSSGGHNEQFF. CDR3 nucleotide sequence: TGCAGTGCTAGGGGGCCCTCTAGTGGAGGACACAATGAGCAGTTCTTC.

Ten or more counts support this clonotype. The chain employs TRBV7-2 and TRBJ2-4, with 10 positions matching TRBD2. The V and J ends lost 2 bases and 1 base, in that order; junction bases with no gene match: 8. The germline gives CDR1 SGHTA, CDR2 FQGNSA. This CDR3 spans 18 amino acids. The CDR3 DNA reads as TGTGCCAGCAGCTTACGGCTAGCGGGAGACTCGGCCAAAAACATTCAGTACTTC. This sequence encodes CASSLRLAGDSAKNIQYF.

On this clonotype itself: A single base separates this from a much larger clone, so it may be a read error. DNA of the CDR3: TGCAGTTCTAGACGCTGGGGAGATGAGCAGTTCTTC. This sequence encodes CSSRRWGDEQFF. J is TRBJ2-1 and V is TRBV20-1; the D gene is possibly TRBD2 (5 bases). Germline V lookup: CDR1 DFQATT, CDR2 SNEGSKA (reference sequence). The CDR3 runs 12 residues.

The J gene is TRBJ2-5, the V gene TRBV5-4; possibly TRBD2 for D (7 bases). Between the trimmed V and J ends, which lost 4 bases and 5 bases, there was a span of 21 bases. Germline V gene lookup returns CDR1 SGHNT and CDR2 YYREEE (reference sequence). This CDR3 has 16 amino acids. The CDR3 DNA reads TGTGCCAGCAGCCTTCAGCACGCGGGGGCGGGGGAGACCCAGTACTTC. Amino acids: CASSLQHAGAGETQYF.

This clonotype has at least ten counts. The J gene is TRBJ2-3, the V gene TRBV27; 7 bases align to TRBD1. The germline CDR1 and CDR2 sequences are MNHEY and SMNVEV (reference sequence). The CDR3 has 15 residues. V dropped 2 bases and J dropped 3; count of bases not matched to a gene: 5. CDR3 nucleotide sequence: TGTGCCAGCAGTTTACGAGGGGGCTGGACAGATACGCAGTATTTT. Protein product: CASSLRGGWTDTQYF.

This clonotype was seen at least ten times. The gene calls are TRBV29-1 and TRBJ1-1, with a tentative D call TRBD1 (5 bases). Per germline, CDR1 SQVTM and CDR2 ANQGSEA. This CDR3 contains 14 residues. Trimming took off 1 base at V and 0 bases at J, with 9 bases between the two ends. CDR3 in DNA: TGCAGCGTTGAAGTCAGGGCGATGAACACTGAAGCTTTCTTT. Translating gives CSVEVRAMNTEAFF. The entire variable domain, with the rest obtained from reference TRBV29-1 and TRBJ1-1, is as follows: SAVISQKPSRDICQRGTSLTIQCQVDSQVTMMFWYRQQPGQSLTLIATANQGSEATYESGFVIDKFPISRPNLTFSTLTVSNMSPEDSSIYLCSVEVRAMNTEAFFGQGTRLTVV.